The T cell receptor beta chain described here comes from a study of blood T cell repertoires in COVID-19. Source study methods: It was from reference gene primer amplification that nucleated cell counts were estimated. Sequencing used immunoSEQ multiplex PCR; TCRdb keeps in-frame clones, though not all of them. D and trimming were read from the DNA, whereas the V and J calls and clone size are those reported in that table. In the table there are more than 200,000 clones, more than 75% of which are singletons. The CDR3 sequence is 15 residues long. V lost 4 bases and J lost 5; bases outside the gene matches: 9. Germline V gene sequence: CDR1 SGHRS, CDR2 YFSETQ.

Material for sequencing was peripheral blood. This sequence was found in a man aged 50 to 60 with COVID-19, enrolled during active disease. J is TRBJ1-1 and V is TRBV5-1; 9 positions agree with TRBD1. CDR3 DNA: TGCGCCAGCAGCCCGACGGACAGGGGTAATACTGAAGCTTTCTTT. Its protein product is CASSPTDRGNTEAFF.